The present T cell receptor beta chain was sequenced within a study of blood T cell repertoires in COVID-19. Profiling relied on immunoSEQ multiplex PCR, and the TCRdb table lists in-frame clones only, not all of them. The data show around 310,000 clones, with roughly 90% seen just once and 0.95% to 1.3% held by the top ten. The CDR3 loop spans 12 amino acids. The germline V and J ends were trimmed by 11 bases and 1 base, with 8 bases remaining between them. Germline V gene data show CDR1 as MNHEY and CDR2 as SVGAGI. This clonotype originated in a woman aged 40 to 50 with COVID-19, enrolled during active disease. The sequencing input was peripheral blood. The rearrangement links TRBV6-5 to TRBJ2-2; no definite D call. CDR3 sequence reads: CAVRRNTGELFF. Here the CDR3 DNA reads TGTGCCGTGAGGAGGAACACCGGGGAGCTGTTTTTT.